This entry lists 20 T cell receptor beta chains sequenced from one sample in a study of spatial heterogeneity in lung cancer (dated by TCRdb to about 2019). Library construction relied on 5' RACE. Reads for this sample came from a NextSeq 500. The public reads were run again by TCRdb, first through fastp at Q25 and then through MiXCR, and only productive beta chains were kept. All rows with the same CDR3 protein become a single entry with the most common DNA and genes. The sample profile shows 570 or so distinct CDR3 sequences; approximately 25% of them were found once. The ten largest make up around 16% of the sample. The intended sense of this specimen's time point label: sample taken at primary tumor resection. Whole RNA extracted from tumor and nontumor lung tissue, or from cryopreserved PBMC samples, was used for TCR sequencing without cell sorting. The sequences come from PBMCs, collected at surgery. The receptors here all came from a male donor with early-stage non-small cell lung cancer.

This clonotype ranks as large. This beta chain is a stray read from a library made for alpha chains; its abundance is not meaningful. J is TRBJ2-7 and V is TRBV7-6, with D possibly TRBD1 on 5 matching bases. This CDR3 has 13 residues. With 6 bases removed from V and 3 bases from J, the gap between germline ends came to 12 bases. Germline V gene sequence: CDR1 SGHVS, CDR2 FNYEAQ. The CDR3 spells CASRRQTGYEQYF. CDR3 coding DNA: TGTGCCAGCAGAAGACAGACGGGCTACGAGCAGTACTTC.

Regarding this clonotype: Since the library was made to target alpha chains, this beta chain is a stray read and its abundance is not meaningful. This rearrangement joins TRBV4-2 to TRBJ1-3; D gene uncertain. Germline V gene lookup returns CDR1 LGHNA and CDR2 YNFKEQ. The CDR3 spans 13 residues. V lost 1 base, J lost 7 bases, and 8 bases lay in between. As DNA, the CDR3 is TGTGCCAGCAGCCAAGGGTTAGGTAACACCATATATTTT. Its protein is CASSQGLGNTIYF.

On this clonotype itself: With the library built for alpha chains, this beta chain is off target and its frequency is not meaningful. The chain employs TRBV25-1 and TRBJ2-3; the match to TRBD2 covers 8 bases. Germline loops: CDR1 MGHDK, CDR2 SYGVNS. The CDR3 is made up of 15 amino acids. V lost 8 bases, J lost 3 bases, and 10 bases stayed unmatched. The CDR3: CASGVGAGDTDTQYF. The CDR3 nucleotides are TGTGCCAGCGGCGTTGGAGCGGGGGATACAGATACGCAGTATTTT.

There are a few counts of this clonotype. The size of this beta chain means little, since it is a stray read in a library made for alpha chains. The chain combines TRBV29-1 with TRBJ2-7, with D possibly matching TRBD1 (6 bases). The germline V and J ends were trimmed by 4 bases and 0 bases, with 13 bases remaining between them. There are 14 residues in the CDR3. CDR1 is SQVTM and CDR2 is ANQGSEA in the germline V gene. Here the CDR3 reads CSVAGQQNSYEQYF. DNA of the CDR3: TGCAGCGTTGCAGGACAGCAAAACTCCTACGAGCAGTACTTC.

By share, this clonotype counts as large. Being off target in a library aimed at alpha chains, this beta chain has a size of little meaning. The chain combines TRBV30 with TRBJ2-2; D is unresolved. The germline V gene has CDR1 GTSNPN and CDR2 SVGIG (reference sequence). The CDR3 runs to 13 residues. Trimming removed 3 bases from V and 2 bases from J, with 7 bases in between. The CDR3 DNA is TGTGCCTGGAGATGGGGAAACACCGGGGAGCTGTTTTTT. This codes for CAWRWGNTGELFF. Full variable domain (missing parts from reference TRBV30 and TRBJ2-2): SQTIHQWPATLVQPVGSPLSLECTVEGTSNPNLYWYRQAAGRGLQLLFYSVGIGQISSEVPQNLSASRPQDRQFILSSKKLLLSDSGFYLCAWRWGNTGELFFGEGSRLTVL.

Comment on this clonotype: This beta chain is a stray read from a library made for alpha chains; its abundance is not meaningful. J is TRBJ2-7 and V is TRBV2, with D perhaps TRBD1 (6 bases). The CDR3 runs to 12 residues. Germline V CDR1 and CDR2: SNHLY, FYNNEI. The germline V and J ends were trimmed by 6 bases and 4 bases, with 10 bases remaining between them. The CDR3 nucleotides read TGTGCCAGCAGGGACAGCCTTTACGAGCAGTACTTC. This gives the protein CASRDSLYEQYF.

This clonotype was counted only a few times. Because the library targeted alpha chains, this beta chain is an off-target read whose size means little. The gene calls are TRBV24-1 and TRBJ2-1, with 9 bases that match TRBD1. The germline V gene has CDR1 KGHDR and CDR2 SFDVKD. The CDR3 is made up of 16 amino acids. V dropped 4 bases and J dropped 10; count of bases not matched to a gene: 13. The CDR3 loop reads CATSDLGDGTGNEQFF. The CDR3 DNA follows: TGTGCCACCAGTGACCTAGGGGACGGGACAGGGAACGAGCAGTTCTTC.

This clonotype was counted a few times. The library was designed around alpha chains, so this beta chain is a stray read whose abundance carries little weight. The chain recombines TRBV29-1 with TRBJ2-2; no definite D call. The CDR3 length is 13 residues. V was clipped by 3 bases and J by 3 bases, with 8 bases between them. From germline, CDR1 is SQVTM and CDR2 ANQGSEA. The CDR3 DNA reads TGCAGCGTTGATTTGCATTACACCGGGGAGCTGTTTTTT. It specifies CSVDLHYTGELFF.

For this clonotype: With the library built for alpha chains, this beta chain is off target and its frequency is not meaningful. The chain has TRBV6-2 or TRBV6-3 and TRBJ2-7, with 7 bases lining up with TRBD1. Germline-derived CDR1 and CDR2 are MNHEY and SVGEGT. After removal of 2 bases from V and 0 bases from J, the junction contained 4 bases not matched to a gene. The CDR3 runs to 15 residues. CDR3 region: CASSYPGDSSYEQYF. DNA for the CDR3: TGTGCCAGCAGTTACCCCGGGGACAGCTCCTACGAGCAGTACTTC.

The sample holds a few counts of this clonotype. This beta chain is a stray sequence in a library constructed for alpha chains; its clone size is not meaningful. V gene TRBV5-1 combines with J gene TRBJ2-5, with 9 bases that match TRBD1. There are 14 residues in the CDR3. The ends lost 3 bases at V and 4 bases at J; junction bases unmatched: 4. CDR1 is SGHRS, CDR2 YFSETQ, per germline. CDR3: CASSWGQGGETQYF. The DNA for the CDR3 is TGCGCCAGCAGCTGGGGACAGGGTGGAGAGACCCAGTACTTC.

This clonotype was recorded a few times. This beta chain is an unintended read in a library built for alpha chains; its size means little. The chain links TRBV6-5 to TRBJ2-7, with D tentatively TRBD2 (6 bases). The germline V and J ends were trimmed by 4 bases and 6 bases, with 16 bases remaining between them. This CDR3 contains 14 residues. CDR1 and CDR2 from the germline V gene are MNHEY and SVGAGI. The CDR3 reads CASSFLGGSGEQYF. CDR3 nucleotide sequence: TGTGCCAGCAGTTTTCTGGGAGGCTCCGGCGAGCAGTACTTC.

Details on this clonotype: This beta chain lies outside the target of a library built for alpha chains; its clone size means little. The chain is built from TRBV5-6 and TRBJ2-5, with 8 bases aligning to TRBD2. The CDR3 runs to 12 residues. J was trimmed by 10 bases and V by 4 bases; bases with no gene match: 6. The germline gives CDR1 SGHDT, CDR2 YYEEEE. The CDR3, as DNA: TGTGCCAGCAGCCCGGGACTAGATTTCCAGTACTTC. Residues: CASSPGLDFQYF.

This clonotype was counted once. As an off-target read in a library built for alpha chains, this beta chain has a frequency of little significance. The genes are TRBV5-6 and TRBJ2-7, with a tentative D call TRBD1 (6 bases). The CDR3 extends over 13 amino acids. Trimming pared 6 bases from V and 3 bases from J, leaving 13 bases between. Per the germline V gene, CDR1 is SGHDT and CDR2 is YYEEEE. Written as DNA, the CDR3 is TGTGCCAGCATCCAACAGGGTAGCTACGAGCAGTACTTC. Translating gives CASIQQGSYEQYF. The whole variable domain, remainder taken from reference TRBV5-6 and TRBJ2-7, is DAGVTQSPTHLIKTRGQQVTLRCSPKSGHDTVSWYQQALGQGPQFIFQYYEEEERQRGNFPDRFSGHQFPNYSSELNVNALLLGDSALYLCASIQQGSYEQYFGPGTRLTVT.

This clonotype was counted between two and nine times. This beta chain is off target for a library built for alpha chains, so its abundance means little. V usage is TRBV7-9 and J usage is TRBJ2-3; D gene ambiguous. Per germline, CDR1 SEHNR and CDR2 FQNEAQ (reference sequence). The CDR3 length is 14 residues. With 1 base removed from V and 5 bases from J, the gap between germline ends came to 10 bases. CDR3: CASSLVLLEDTQYF. CDR3 nucleotides: TGTGCCAGCAGCTTAGTCTTGTTAGAAGATACGCAGTATTTT.

This clonotype was recorded a few times. Being off target in a library aimed at alpha chains, this beta chain has a size of little meaning. The chain links TRBV7-2 to TRBJ2-3, with a tentative D call TRBD1 (5 bases). CDR1 SGHTA and CDR2 FQGNSA come from the germline V gene. V lost 5 bases to trimming and J lost 10 bases, with 13 bases between them. The CDR3 has 12 amino acids. The CDR3 here is CASSVPRGAQYF. DNA for the CDR3: TGTGCCAGCAGCGTCCCTAGGGGTGCGCAGTATTTT.

A remark on this clonotype: This beta chain is an unintended read in a library built for alpha chains; its size means little. The V and J genes are TRBV29-1 and TRBJ2-1; 7 nucleotides agree with TRBD1. V lost 4 bases and J lost 7; bases outside the gene matches: 4. Germline CDR1 SQVTM, CDR2 ANQGSEA. This CDR3 is 12 amino acids long. CDR3: CSVGQGRNEQFF. The CDR3 DNA sequence: TGCAGCGTTGGACAGGGTAGGAATGAGCAGTTCTTC.

This clonotype has only a few counts. For a library built for alpha chains, this beta chain is a stray read; little rests on its size. CDR3 nucleotide sequence: TGTGCCACAGGTACGGTGCGGGGCTACGAGCAGTACTTC. This encodes CATGTVRGYEQYF. The gene calls are TRBV7-9 and TRBJ2-7; possibly TRBD2 for D (6 bases). Trimming left V 10 bases short and J 3 bases short, with 16 bases between. CDR1 and CDR2 (germline): SEHNR, FQNEAQ (reference sequence). The CDR3 is 13 residues long.

This clonotype was observed a few times. Within a library made for alpha chains, this beta chain is off target, and its count is uninformative. V is TRBV6-5 and J is TRBJ2-7; tentative D call: TRBD1 (5 bases). Deletions cut 0 bases from V and 6 bases from J, with 9 bases between. This CDR3 comprises 13 residues. Per germline, CDR1 MNHEY and CDR2 SVGAGI. The CDR3 loop reads CASSYSKGSEQYF. CDR3 nucleotide sequence: TGTGCCAGCAGTTACTCGAAGGGGTCCGAGCAGTACTTC.

About this clonotype: This beta chain is an unintended read in a library built for alpha chains; its size means little. The chain carries TRBV3-1 and TRBJ2-1; D remains unclear. The CDR3 runs 12 residues. V was shortened by 4 bases and J by 5 bases, with 6 bases between the two germline ends. Germline values: CDR1 LGHDT, CDR2 YNNKEL (reference sequence). The CDR3 loop is CASSRQDNEQFF. The CDR3 region has the DNA TGTGCCAGCAGCCGCCAGGACAATGAGCAGTTCTTC.

This clonotype has a handful of counts. Since it is a stray read in a library aimed at alpha chains, this beta chain has a size that is not meaningful. V and J are TRBV4-3 and TRBJ2-5, with TRBD1 as a possible D gene (6 bases). V gave up 5 bases and J gave up 3 bases, with 10 bases separating them. Germline-derived CDR1 and CDR2 are LGHNA and YSLEER. This CDR3 has 13 residues. The CDR3 DNA reads as TGCGCCAGCAGCTTAACAGGGAAAGAGACCCAGTACTTC. As protein: CASSLTGKETQYF.